Shown below are 22 T cell receptor beta chains from a single sample sequenced in a study of control samples from healthy donors and cancer patients. TCRdb's copy holds only in-frame clones and misses some; the assay was immunoSEQ multiplex PCR. The profile shows roughly 150,000 clones, roughly 89% of them singletons. The sequenced sample was blood. Source of these receptors: a man aged 30 to 45 in good health.

The chain uses TRBV27 and TRBJ1-5; D gene uncertain. The CDR3 runs to 13 residues. The V gene lost 5 bases and the J gene lost 1 base, with 6 bases spanning the gap. Germline CDR1 reads MNHEY; CDR2 reads SMNVEV (reference sequence). CDR3: CASSASSNQPQHF. The CDR3, as DNA: TGTGCCAGCAGTGCGAGCAGCAATCAGCCCCAGCATTTT.

V is TRBV7-2 and J is TRBJ2-1, with a weak D call TRBD2 (5 bases). Trimming cost V 6 bases and J 4 bases, with 16 bases left between them. The CDR3 totals 15 residues. The germline CDR1 and CDR2 sequences are SGHTA and FQGNSA. CDR3 nucleotide sequence: TGTGCCAGCAGAGGCGAGGTGGGGAGATACAATGAGCAGTTCTTC. Its protein is CASRGEVGRYNEQFF.

This chain connects TRBV18 to TRBJ2-1; 9 bases fit TRBD2. Trimming took 5 bases from V and 2 from J; bases not matched to a gene: 4. Germline V CDR1 and CDR2: KGHSH, LQKENI. The CDR3 is 15 amino acids. The CDR3 reads CASSDASGAYNEQFF. The CDR3, as DNA: TGTGCCAGCTCAGACGCTAGCGGGGCCTACAATGAGCAGTTCTTC.

The chain recombines TRBV7-2 with TRBJ1-1; D might be TRBD1 (5 bases). V lost 5 bases and J lost 1, with 26 bases in between. The germline V gene has CDR1 SGHTA and CDR2 FQGNSA. CDR3 size: 19 residues. The CDR3 sequence is CASSATGLGPTAPNTEAFF. CDR3 in DNA: TGTGCCAGCAGCGCAACGGGTCTCGGACCGACAGCCCCGAACACTGAAGCTTTCTTT.

This clone was picked up one time. The chain couples TRBV19 to TRBJ2-5, with D perhaps matching TRBD1 (6 bases). The germline V gene has CDR1 LNHDA and CDR2 SQIVND (reference sequence). The germline V and J ends were trimmed by 4 bases and 0 bases, with 6 bases remaining between them. This CDR3 is built from 13 residues. CDR3 loop: CASSRTDQETQYF. CDR3 sequence (DNA): TGTGCCAGTAGTAGGACAGACCAAGAGACCCAGTACTTC.

The chain is built from TRBV7-2 and TRBJ1-6; possible D gene TRBD1, 5 bases. Germline V CDR1 and CDR2: SGHTA, FQGNSA. CDR3 length: 13 residues. V lost 7 bases and J lost 4, with 8 bases in between. The CDR3 DNA reads as TGTGCCAGCACAAGACAGTATAATTCACCCCTCCACTTT. Translated: CASTRQYNSPLHF.

The chain joins TRBV10-3 to TRBJ2-7; D perhaps matches TRBD2 (5 bases). V was pared by 11 bases and J by 0 bases, with 17 bases between. CDR1 is ENHRY and CDR2 is SYGVKD in the germline V gene. CDR3 length: 14 amino acids. This CDR3 reads CAPRKSGLSYEQYF. The CDR3 coding sequence is TGTGCCCCGAGAAAGAGCGGACTCTCCTACGAGCAGTACTTC.

This clone was found once. This chain links TRBV7-2 with TRBJ2-1; 11 bases fit TRBD2. This CDR3 region has 17 residues. Germline loops: CDR1 SGHTA, CDR2 FQGNSA. After removal of 2 bases from V and 4 bases from J, the junction contained 7 bases not matched to a gene. The CDR3 DNA reads as TGTGCCAGCAGCTTATGGTCTAGCGGGAGGTATTACAATGAGCAGTTCTTC. Translation: CASSLWSSGRYYNEQFF.

V and J are TRBV15 and TRBJ2-1; D is possibly TRBD1 (6 bases). CDR1 LNHNV and CDR2 YYDKDF come from the germline V gene (reference sequence). This CDR3 has 15 residues. V lost 0 bases to trimming and J lost 6 bases, with 12 bases between them. The CDR3 DNA is TGTGCCACCAGCAGAGATTTAGAACAGGGCAATGAGCAGTTCTTC. The encoded protein is CATSRDLEQGNEQFF.

The J gene is TRBJ1-2, the V gene TRBV4-1; D is ambiguous. Germline lookup yields CDR1 MGHRA and CDR2 YSYEKL. The V and J ends lost 4 bases and 8 bases respectively, with 23 bases between them. The CDR3 consists of 16 residues. This chain's CDR3 is CASSLSGGPSASGYTF. In DNA, the CDR3 is TGCGCCAGCAGCCTTTCGGGAGGCCCCTCCGCGAGCGGCTACACCTTC.

The chain couples TRBV21-1 to TRBJ2-4; TRBD2 was called by the table and not checked on the DNA. TRBV21-1 has pseudogene status. This CDR3 contains 13 residues. The CDR3 sequence is CASSKRGGDIQYF. Written as DNA, the CDR3 is TGTGCCAGCAGCAAACGGGGGGGAGACATTCAGTACTTC.

This clone has a single count. The chain carries TRBV9 and TRBJ2-7, with D perhaps matching TRBD1 or TRBD2 (5 bases each). The CDR3 is 13 residues long. The V and J ends lost 1 base and 6 bases respectively, with 11 bases between them. CDR1 is SGDLS, CDR2 YYNGEE, per germline. The CDR3 DNA sequence: TGTGCCAGCAGCGTAACAGCCGGGACCGAGCAGTACTTC. Its translation is CASSVTAGTEQYF.

The rearrangement links TRBV5-1 to TRBJ1-3, with D possibly being TRBD1 (6 bases). Germline CDR1 reads SGHRS; CDR2 reads YFSETQ. The CDR3 consists of 14 residues. Trimming removed 4 bases at V and 4 bases at J, with 12 bases between. DNA for the CDR3: TGCGCCAGCAGCCCGGGACATACCGGAAACACCATATATTTT. Amino acid sequence: CASSPGHTGNTIYF.

In this sample, this clone turned up once. V is TRBV6-2 or TRBV6-3 and J is TRBJ2-7; TRBD1 agrees at 8 bases. Germline lookup yields CDR1 MNHEY and CDR2 SVGEGT. J lost 7 bases, V lost 6 bases, and 8 bases had no gene match. The CDR3 length is 13 residues. CDR3 DNA sequence: TGTGCCAGCAGCCTCAATACAGGGGGAGAGCAGTACTTC. Translation gives CASSLNTGGEQYF.

This clone was seen once. The chain joins TRBV3-1 (or the pseudogene TRBV3-2) to TRBJ2-1; a possible D gene is TRBD2 (5 bases). The CDR3 runs to 13 residues. The V gene lost 4 bases and the J gene lost 7 bases, with 11 bases spanning the gap. Germline lookup yields CDR1 LGHDT and CDR2 YNNKEL (reference sequence). CDR3 DNA: TGTGCCAGCAGCCCGGACTCGCGGAATGAGCAGTTCTTC. Its translation is CASSPDSRNEQFF.

The chain is built from TRBV7-2 and TRBJ1-5; D is possibly TRBD1 (6 bases). Trimming took off 1 base at V and 4 bases at J, with 11 bases between the two ends. Germline V gene sequence: CDR1 SGHTA, CDR2 FQGNSA. This CDR3 is 15 amino acids long. The CDR3 DNA reads TGTGCCAGCAGCTTAGTCGGACAGAAAAATCAGCCCCAGCATTTT. Translation gives CASSLVGQKNQPQHF. Supplemented by reference TRBV7-2 and TRBJ1-5, the full variable domain reads GAGVSQSPSNKVTEKGKDVELRCDPISGHTALYWYRQSLGQGLEFLIYFQGNSAPDKSGLPSDRFSAERTGGSVSTLTIQRTQQEDSAVYLCASSLVGQKNQPQHFGDGTRLSIL.

The chain employs TRBV19 and TRBJ2-2; 8 bases align to TRBD2. In germline, CDR1 is LNHDA, CDR2 SQIVND (reference sequence). V lost 9 bases, J lost 6 bases, and 6 bases stayed unmatched. CDR3 length equals 13 residues. The CDR3, as DNA: TGTGCCAGCACACGGGGGGGCCCCGGGGAGCTGTTTTTT. Protein sequence: CASTRGGPGELFF.

V gene TRBV9 combines with J gene TRBJ2-1; TRBD2 matches at 9 bases. Germline assignment: CDR1 SGDLS and CDR2 YYNGEE. Trimming at V came to 0 bases and at J to 10 bases, leaving 2 bases not matched to a gene. The length of the CDR3 is 13 residues. The CDR3 DNA reads TGTGCCAGCAGCGTAGGGACTAGCGCAGAGCAGTTCTTC. This gives the protein CASSVGTSAEQFF.

The chain has TRBV6-5 and TRBJ2-7; D might be TRBD1 (6 bases). V shed 3 bases and J shed 6 bases, with 18 bases lying between them. Germline CDR1 MNHEY, CDR2 SVGAGI. This CDR3 spans 15 amino acids. CDR3: CASSYDAGTSVEQYF. The CDR3 DNA is TGTGCCAGCAGTTATGACGCCGGGACATCCGTCGAGCAGTACTTC.

The V gene is TRBV10-2, the J gene TRBJ2-7, with D possibly being TRBD1 (7 bases). V was trimmed by 4 bases and J by 3 bases, leaving 25 bases between them. The CDR3 has 18 amino acids. Germline V CDR1 and CDR2: WSHSY, SAAADI. CDR3 nucleotide sequence: TGCGCCAGCAGTGGGCCGCGGGGACAGTTAAAGATCCACTACGAGCAGTACTTC. It yields the protein CASSGPRGQLKIHYEQYF.

The rearrangement links TRBV11-2 to TRBJ2-1, with a possible D match to TRBD2 (6 bases). The CDR3 spans 14 residues. The germline V gene has CDR1 SGHAT and CDR2 FQNNGV. Trimming took off 1 base at V and 4 bases at J, with 8 bases between the two ends. DNA for the CDR3: TGTGCCAGCAGCTTAGTTGGGGGGTACAATGAGCAGTTCTTC. Encoded protein: CASSLVGGYNEQFF.

The chain recombines TRBV10-3 with TRBJ1-6; a possible D gene is TRBD1 (6 bases). Trimming took off 1 base at V and 14 bases at J, with 15 bases between the two ends. From germline, CDR1 is ENHRY and CDR2 SYGVKD. This CDR3 has 14 amino acids. The chain's CDR3 is CAISEFRTAVALHF. As DNA, the CDR3 is TGTGCCATCAGTGAGTTTCGGACAGCGGTGGCCCTCCACTTT.